Each of the 24 T cell receptor beta chains below was sequenced from the same sample in a study of tumor-infiltrating lymphocytes in primary liver carcinoma. For blood RNA, unsorted whole blood served as the source, and germline DNA was extracted too. TCR beta cDNA came from about 470 ng total RNA, primed with a constant-region primer. Each TCR beta library was derived from three nested multiplex PCR rounds that employed slightly modified ARM-PCR. For approximately 9 cycles apiece, the opening two PCR rounds ran with TRBV1-TRBV30 forward primers and a C-beta reverse primer. TCRdb used MiXCR to reprocess the multiplex PCR reads, holding one entry per CDR3 protein. In the table there are almost 200,000 distinct CDR3 sequences, less than 70% of which are singletons. The sample comprised peripheral blood. The receptors were gathered from a woman aged 55-69 years with primary liver carcinoma and hepatitis B virus infection.

This clonotype is deemed medium-sized. The V gene is TRBV11-2, the J gene TRBJ2-6, with D maybe TRBD1 (5 bases). This CDR3 contains 17 residues. The V and J ends lost 1 base and 0 bases respectively, with 10 bases between them. Germline V gene data show CDR1 as SGHAT and CDR2 as FQNNGV. This CDR3 is CASSLVGRASGANVLTF. The CDR3 nucleotides read TGTGCCAGCAGCTTAGTGGGCAGGGCCTCTGGGGCCAACGTCCTGACTTTC.

The V and J genes are TRBV14 and TRBJ2-5; a possible D gene is TRBD2 (6 bases). The germline CDR1 and CDR2 sequences are SGHDN and FVKESK. V lost 1 base and J 7 bases, leaving 16 bases between the germline ends. The CDR3 loop spans 15 amino acids. DNA of the CDR3: TGTGCCAGCAGCCAAGGAGGAGGGCGGGAAGGGACCCAGTACTTC. The encoded protein is CASSQGGGREGTQYF.

Comment on this clonotype: The germline gene is not matched at one end of the junction; a read error may be the cause. The chain employs TRBV4-1 and TRBJ2-2, with 8 bases identical to TRBD1. CDR1 MGHRA and CDR2 YSYEKL come from the germline V gene. This CDR3 is 16 amino acids long. The CDR3 nucleotides read TGCACCAGCAGCCAAGGTCAGGGGGCCAGCTCCGGGGAGCTGTTTTTT. As protein: CTSSQGQGASSGELFF.

Points on this clonotype: The CDR3 carries no conserved terminal phenylalanine or tryptophan, so it likely arises from a read error. The chain couples TRBV29-1 to TRBJ2-1; D uncertain. Trimming stripped 5 bases from V and 3 bases from J, with 8 bases between. The germline gives CDR1 SQVTM, CDR2 ANQGSEA. This CDR3 contains 12 residues. The CDR3 DNA reads TGCAGCGTTCAGGTCAGCTACAATGAGCAGTTCTCC. As protein: CSVQVSYNEQFS.

A remark on this clonotype: A much larger clone sits a single nucleotide away, making a read error possible. This sequence joins TRBV7-8 and TRBJ2-4; TRBD1 matches at 7 bases. The germline V gene has CDR1 SGHVS and CDR2 FQNEAQ. Trimming removed 4 bases from V and 1 base from J; junction bases left unmatched: 7. The CDR3 runs to 16 residues. The chain's CDR3 is CASSSTGDVAKNIQYF. CDR3 sequence (DNA): TGTGCCAGCAGCTCTACAGGGGATGTGGCCAAAAACATTCAGTACTTC. The full variable domain, completed using reference TRBV7-8 and TRBJ2-4, is GAGVSQSPRYKVAKRGQDVALRCDPISGHVSLFWYQQALGQGPEFLTYFQNEAQLDKSGLPSDRFFAERPEGSVSTLKIQRTQQEDSAVYLCASSSTGDVAKNIQYFGAGTRLSVL.

J is TRBJ1-5 and V is TRBV12-3 or TRBV12-4, with a weak D call TRBD1 (5 bases). The CDR3 is made up of 13 amino acids. CDR3 coding DNA: TGTGTCAGGAGTTGGAGGGGAAATCAGCCCCAGCATTTT. It specifies CVRSWRGNQPQHF.

The V call is TRBV4-2, the J call TRBJ2-3, with D tentatively TRBD2 (6 bases). The CDR3 extends over 14 amino acids. CDR1 is LGHNA, CDR2 YNFKEQ, per germline. Trimming cost V 8 bases and J 0 bases, with 12 bases left between them. CDR3 in amino acids: CASACGTSTDTQYF. The CDR3 nucleotides are TGTGCCAGCGCGTGCGGGACCAGCACAGATACGCAGTATTTT.

The sample holds many counts of this clonotype. The CDR3 here is CASSLDQHYGYTF. The DNA for the CDR3 is TGTGCCAGCAGCTTAGACCAGCACTATGGCTACACCTTC. The V call is TRBV7-9, the J call TRBJ1-2; D unclear. V lost 1 base, J lost 3 bases, and 6 bases lay in between. Germline V CDR1 and CDR2: SEHNR, FQNEAQ (reference sequence). The CDR3 has 13 amino acids.

The V gene is TRBV11-1, the J gene TRBJ2-5; 11 nucleotides agree with TRBD2. This CDR3 has 15 amino acids. Germline V gives CDR1 SGHAT, CDR2 FQDESV (reference sequence). CDR3 coding DNA: TGTGTCATCAGCTTACTAGCGGGAGAGTTGGAGACCCAGTACTTC. Encoded protein: CVISLLAGELETQYF. Based on the CDR3 plus reference TRBV11-1 and TRBJ2-5, the full variable domain is EAEVAQSPRYKITEKSQAVAFWCDPISGHATLYWYRQILGQGPELLVQFQDESVVDDSQLPKDRFSAERLKGVDSTLKIQPAELGDSAMYLCVISLLAGELETQYFGPGTRLLVL.

This clonotype has a count of ten or more. This rearrangement joins TRBV6-6 to TRBJ2-7; D ambiguous. Per germline, CDR1 MNHNY and CDR2 SVGAGI (reference sequence). The CDR3 is 14 residues long. V gave up 0 bases and J gave up 3 bases, with 9 bases separating them. The chain's CDR3 is CASSYSSLYYEQYF. The DNA of the CDR3 is TGTGCCAGCAGTTACTCGAGCCTCTACTACGAGCAGTACTTC.

In regard to this clonotype: One end of the junction does not line up with germline, which may come from a read error. The rearrangement uses TRBV28 and TRBJ1-1; no firm D call. Germline V CDR1 and CDR2: MDHEN, SYDVKM. The CDR3 has 13 amino acids. CDR3 coding DNA: TGTGTCAGCACCCGTGGAGTCCCACCTGAAGCTTTCTTT. Its translation: CVSTRGVPPEAFF.

A single count supports this clonotype. The V and J genes are TRBV6-5 and TRBJ2-1; perhaps TRBD1 as D (5 bases). From germline, CDR1 is MNHEY and CDR2 SVGAGI. The CDR3 has 12 amino acids. The V gene lost 6 bases and the J gene lost 9 bases, with 12 bases spanning the gap. Here the CDR3 DNA reads TGTGCCAGCAGCCACGGACACGGTGAGCAGTTCTTC. Amino acid sequence: CASSHGHGEQFF.

This clonotype was seen more than once but under ten times. The DNA for the CDR3 is TGTGCCAGCAGTTTGTCCGGGAGAGTGGACGAGCAGTACTTC. Translation: CASSLSGRVDEQYF. The chain recombines TRBV28 with TRBJ2-7; maybe TRBD2 (6 bases). The germline V and J ends were trimmed by 3 bases and 5 bases, with 14 bases remaining between them. Per germline, CDR1 MDHEN and CDR2 SYDVKM. The CDR3 is 14 amino acids.

The chain couples TRBV10-1 to TRBJ2-1; possibly TRBD1 for D (6 bases). The germline gives CDR1 WNHNN, CDR2 SYGVQD (reference sequence). Trimming shortened V by 3 bases and J by 7 bases, and 16 bases separated the two germline ends. The CDR3 length is 15 residues. The CDR3 bases are TGCGCCAGCAGTGACCAGAGCAGGGGTGGAAATGAGCAGTTCTTC. As protein: CASSDQSRGGNEQFF.

As regards this clonotype: This may be a read error, as it is one base from a much larger clone. V is TRBV5-4 and J is TRBJ2-7, with D perhaps TRBD1 or TRBD2 (5 bases each). The V gene's germline CDR1 is SGHNT and CDR2 YYREEE (reference sequence). V lost 4 bases and J lost 1, with 15 bases in between. The CDR3 length is 15 residues. The CDR3 spells CASSGNRGNSYEQYF. CDR3 bases: TGTGCCAGCAGCGGGAACCGGGGCAATTCCTACGAGCAGTACTTC.

Of note for this clonotype: Germline and junction disagree at one end, which may indicate a read error. The chain has TRBV12-3 or TRBV12-4 and TRBJ2-5; possibly TRBD1 or TRBD2 for D (5 bases each). This CDR3 region has 17 residues. CDR3 region: CASSLMGRGLRKDTQCF. The CDR3 DNA sequence: TGTGCCAGCAGTTTAATGGGACGAGGGTTACGAAAAGATACCCAGTGCTTC.

Of note for this clonotype: This may come from a read error, since a much larger clone is one base off. The chain has TRBV5-4 and TRBJ2-2; maybe TRBD2 (5 bases). Per the germline V gene, CDR1 is SGHNT and CDR2 is YYREEE (reference sequence). CDR3 size: 13 residues. The CDR3 sequence: CATATANTGEMFF. The CDR3, as DNA: TGTGCCACAGCAACAGCGAACACCGGGGAGATGTTTTTT.

In regard to this clonotype: Compared with germline, one end of the junction differs, possibly owing to a read error. The rearrangement links TRBV10-1 to TRBJ2-3; D remains unclear. Germline-derived CDR1 and CDR2 are WNHNN and SYGVQD (reference sequence). The CDR3 consists of 13 residues. The CDR3 here is CTSSATPIDTQYF. CDR3 in DNA: TGCACCAGCAGTGCTACCCCCATAGATACGCAGTATTTT.

This clonotype is a singleton in its sample. This chain connects TRBV30 to TRBJ1-4; unclear D gene. Germline CDR1 is GTSNPN and CDR2 is SVGIG (reference sequence). V was clipped by 5 bases and J by 0 bases, with 7 bases between them. The CDR3 totals 13 residues. DNA for the CDR3: TGTGCCTGGGGAGGATCAACTAATGAAAAACTGTTTTTT. It translates to CAWGGSTNEKLFF.

Note on this clonotype: The CDR3 end shows no conserved phenylalanine or tryptophan, and so a read error is likely. V usage is TRBV10-2 and J usage is TRBJ1-2; 8 bases match TRBD1. The CDR3 spans 16 residues. Per germline, CDR1 WSHSY and CDR2 SAAADI. Trimming cost V 6 bases and J 5 bases; bases outside gene matches: 14. CDR3 amino acids: CASRLQMGTGEYGYTL. DNA for the CDR3: TGCGCCAGCAGACTCCAAATGGGGACAGGCGAATATGGCTACACCCTC.

The chain employs TRBV5-1 and TRBJ2-1, with TRBD2 as a possible D gene (5 bases). CDR1 is SGHRS and CDR2 is YFSETQ in the germline V gene. Trimming left V 0 bases short and J 0 bases short, with 7 bases between. The CDR3 is made up of 15 amino acids. The CDR3 is CASSLDGNSYNEQFF. DNA for the CDR3: TGCGCCAGCAGCTTGGACGGGAACTCCTACAATGAGCAGTTCTTC. Using reference TRBV5-1 and TRBJ2-1 for the parts outside the CDR3, the full variable domain is KAGVTQTPRYLIKTRGQQVTLSCSPISGHRSVSWYQQTPGQGLQFLFEYFSETQRNKGNFPGRFSGRQFSNSRSEMNVSTLELGDSALYLCASSLDGNSYNEQFFGPGTRLTVL.

On this clonotype: A junction boundary mismatches the germline segment, possibly from a read error. This chain connects TRBV6-1 to TRBJ2-7; D is uncertain. This CDR3 contains 14 residues. The germline gives CDR1 MNHNS, CDR2 SASEGT. The CDR3 loop is CASSGRRSNYEQYF. The CDR3 DNA reads as TGTGCGAGCAGTGGAAGGAGATCCAACTACGAGCAGTACTTC.

The rearrangement uses TRBV29-1 and TRBJ2-3; 7 bases line up with TRBD1. This CDR3 comprises 16 residues. Germline loops: CDR1 SQVTM, CDR2 ANQGSEA. CDR3 protein: CNVPGRQGAYTDTQYF. The DNA of the CDR3 is TGCAACGTCCCCGGTCGACAGGGAGCATACACAGATACGCAGTATTTT.

The chain employs TRBV15 and TRBJ1-4; 12 positions match TRBD1. CDR3 size: 17 residues. J was trimmed by 6 bases and V by 3 bases; bases with no gene match: 8. Germline CDR1 LNHNV, CDR2 YYDKDF (reference sequence). Here the CDR3 DNA reads TGTGCCACCAGCAGTGACCGGGACAGGGGGCCCTATGAAAAACTGTTTTTT. Translated: CATSSDRDRGPYEKLFF.